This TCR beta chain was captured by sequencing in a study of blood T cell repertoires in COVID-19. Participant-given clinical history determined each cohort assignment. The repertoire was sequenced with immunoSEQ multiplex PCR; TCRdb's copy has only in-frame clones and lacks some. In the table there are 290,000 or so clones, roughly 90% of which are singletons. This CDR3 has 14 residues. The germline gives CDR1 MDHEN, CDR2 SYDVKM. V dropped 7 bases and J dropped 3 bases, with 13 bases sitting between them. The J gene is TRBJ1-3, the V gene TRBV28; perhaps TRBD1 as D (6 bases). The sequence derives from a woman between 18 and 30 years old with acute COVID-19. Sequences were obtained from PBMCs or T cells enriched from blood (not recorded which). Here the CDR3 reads CASKGGTLGNTIYF. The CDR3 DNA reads TGTGCCAGCAAAGGGGGAACCCTTGGAAACACCATATATTTT.